This T cell receptor beta chain was profiled in a study of cytomegalovirus exposure and HLA in healthy donors. Study information: Out of about 170 million T cells, an earlier analysis found more than 95 million unique TCR beta sequences in total. Regarding the study as a whole: Excluded: some indistinguishable V segments such as TRBV6-2 and TRBV6-3.

As regards this clone: Its antigen is not identified.

With 3 bases clipped from V and 10 bases from J, the junction kept 9 bases outside the gene matches. The CDR3 spans 15 residues. Germline V gene data show CDR1 as MDHEN and CDR2 as SYDVKM. In the PCR, 60 Vbeta and 13 Jbeta primers were used. This table comes from immunoSEQ multiplex PCR, and its TCRdb copy is limited to in-frame clones, with some not included. The sample includes 140,000 to 150,000 clones, roughly four fifths seen only once; the top ten take roughly 9.7%. The sequencing sample was made of PBMCs. This receptor was taken from a woman aged 55-75 years in good health and CMV-seropositive. The chain is built from TRBV28 and TRBJ2-1; 10 positions agree with TRBD1. CDR3 loop: CASSFETGGLGEQFF. Written as DNA, the CDR3 is TGTGCCAGCAGTTTCGAGACAGGGGGCCTTGGGGAGCAGTTCTTC.